The rows below give T cell receptor beta chains drawn from one sample of a study of OX40 agonist ivuxolimab in advanced cancers. Data came from immunoSEQ multiplex PCR; TCRdb stores just in-frame clones and leaves some out. The sample yields 100,000 or so clones, under 95% seen once. Sequenced material: CD4+ or CD8+ T cells sorted from blood, taken in a trial of the OX40 agonist ivuxolimab. These receptors were obtained from an adult with an advanced solid tumor such as melanoma, head and neck, liver or kidney cancer. CDR3s include the opening cysteine and the closing phenylalanine or tryptophan. A D gene is named only where the DNA matches it firmly. Size tells how often a clone was seen (once, few, many) or the class of an expanded clone, and some rows leave it out.

d_gene: TRBD2; abundance: -; j_gene: TRBJ2-1; v_gene: TRBV2; CDR3aa: CASSDLLAGTDEQFF; CDR3nt: TGTGCCAGCAGTGATTTACTAGCGGGAACCGATGAGCAGTTCTTC
d_gene: -; abundance: -; j_gene: TRBJ2-5; v_gene: TRBV7-7; CDR3aa: CASSTLVRETQYF; CDR3nt: TGTGCTAGCAGTACACTAGTGAGAGAGACCCAGTACTTC
d_gene: -; abundance: once; j_gene: TRBJ2-3; v_gene: TRBV5-1; CDR3aa: CASSLAATTDTDTQYF; CDR3nt: TGCGCCAGCAGCTTGGCGGCTACGACGGACACAGATACGCAGTATTTT
d_gene: -; abundance: -; j_gene: TRBJ2-7; v_gene: TRBV6-5; CDR3aa: CASSYSTYEQYF; CDR3nt: TGTGCCAGCAGTTACTCGACCTACGAGCAGTACTTC
d_gene: TRBD1; abundance: -; j_gene: TRBJ1-4; v_gene: TRBV5-1; CDR3aa: CASSSGTGVREKLFF; CDR3nt: TGCGCCAGCAGCTCTGGGACAGGGGTTCGCGAAAAACTGTTTTTT
d_gene: -; abundance: -; j_gene: TRBJ1-1; v_gene: TRBV7-2; CDR3aa: CASSEGMNTEAFF; CDR3nt: TGTGCCAGCAGCGAAGGTATGAACACTGAAGCTTTCTTT
d_gene: -; abundance: few; j_gene: TRBJ1-1; v_gene: TRBV30; CDR3aa: CAWSVRGIEAFF; CDR3nt: TGTGCCTGGAGTGTACGAGGTATCGAAGCTTTCTTT
d_gene: -; abundance: -; j_gene: TRBJ1-5; v_gene: TRBV18; CDR3aa: CASSPLQGGDQPQHF; CDR3nt: TGTGCCAGCTCACCTCTCCAGGGTGGGGATCAGCCCCAGCATTTT
d_gene: -; abundance: -; j_gene: TRBJ2-3; v_gene: TRBV7-2; CDR3aa: CASNLIDTQYF; CDR3nt: TGTGCCAGCAACTTAATCGATACGCAGTATTTT
d_gene: -; abundance: -; j_gene: TRBJ2-2; v_gene: TRBV7-9; CDR3aa: CASSLVTGSAGELFF; CDR3nt: TGTGCCAGCAGCTTAGTGACAGGTTCGGCCGGGGAGCTGTTTTTT
d_gene: -; abundance: -; j_gene: TRBJ2-1; v_gene: TRBV18; CDR3aa: CASSPLLTSNYNEQFF; CDR3nt: TGTGCCAGCTCCCCCCTATTGACATCTAATTACAATGAGCAGTTCTTC
d_gene: TRBD1; abundance: -; j_gene: TRBJ1-2; v_gene: TRBV6-1; CDR3aa: CASRSTGGVRGYTF; CDR3nt: TGTGCCAGCAGGTCTACAGGGGGCGTACGTGGCTACACCTTC
d_gene: TRBD2; abundance: -; j_gene: TRBJ2-3; v_gene: TRBV5-4; CDR3aa: CASSLGLAGAVDTQYF; CDR3nt: TGTGCCAGCAGCTTGGGACTAGCGGGAGCGGTAGATACGCAGTATTTT
d_gene: -; abundance: once; j_gene: TRBJ2-4; v_gene: TRBV19; CDR3aa: CASSINGLLGNIQYF; CDR3nt: TGTGCCAGTAGTATAAACGGGCTACTCGGGAACATTCAGTACTTC
d_gene: TRBD2; abundance: -; j_gene: TRBJ2-7; v_gene: TRBV11-3; CDR3aa: CASSLDAPPAGGPNEQYF; CDR3nt: TGTGCCAGCAGCTTAGACGCGCCTCCGGCGGGAGGGCCTAACGAGCAGTACTTC
d_gene: -; abundance: -; j_gene: TRBJ2-7; v_gene: TRBV6-1; CDR3aa: CASSEQGNGNEQYF; CDR3nt: TGTGCCAGCAGTGAACAGGGGAACGGGAACGAGCAGTACTTC
d_gene: -; abundance: -; j_gene: TRBJ2-4; v_gene: TRBV10-3; CDR3aa: CAISESSFTGKNIQYF; CDR3nt: TGTGCCATCAGTGAGTCGAGCTTCACGGGGAAGAACATTCAGTACTTC
d_gene: -; abundance: -; j_gene: TRBJ1-1; v_gene: TRBV7-9; CDR3aa: CASSLDRLVHTEAFF; CDR3nt: TGTGCCAGCAGCTTAGATAGACTAGTCCACACTGAAGCTTTCTTT
d_gene: -; abundance: -; j_gene: TRBJ1-4; v_gene: TRBV7-2; CDR3aa: CASSLLGANEKLFF; CDR3nt: TGTGCCAGCAGCTTACTCGGGGCTAATGAAAAACTGTTTTTT
d_gene: -; abundance: -; j_gene: TRBJ2-5; v_gene: TRBV29-1; CDR3aa: CSVVYRQETQYF; CDR3nt: TGCAGCGTTGTTTACAGACAAGAGACCCAGTACTTC
d_gene: -; abundance: -; j_gene: TRBJ2-7; v_gene: TRBV5-4; CDR3aa: CASSWTGYEQYF; CDR3nt: TGTGCCAGCAGCTGGACCGGCTACGAGCAGTACTTC
d_gene: TRBD2; abundance: once; j_gene: TRBJ2-1; v_gene: TRBV6-5; CDR3aa: CASSVSGTPYNEQFF; CDR3nt: TGTGCCAGCAGCGTAAGCGGGACCCCATACAATGAGCAGTTCTTC
d_gene: -; abundance: -; j_gene: TRBJ2-2; v_gene: TRBV7-8; CDR3aa: CASSFTGQPGELFF; CDR3nt: TGTGCCAGCAGCTTCACAGGGCAACCCGGGGAGCTGTTTTTT
d_gene: TRBD1; abundance: -; j_gene: TRBJ2-7; v_gene: TRBV5-4; CDR3aa: CASSYRGALYEQYF; CDR3nt: TGTGCCAGTTCCTACAGGGGGGCATTATACGAGCAGTACTTC
d_gene: -; abundance: -; j_gene: TRBJ2-7; v_gene: TRBV10-1; CDR3aa: CASRGWGTYEQYF; CDR3nt: TGCGCCAGCAGGGGCTGGGGTACCTACGAGCAGTACTTC
d_gene: TRBD2; abundance: -; j_gene: TRBJ2-6; v_gene: TRBV4-3; CDR3aa: CASSQNYGGAGANVLTF; CDR3nt: TGCGCCAGCAGCCAGAATTACGGGGGGGCTGGGGCCAACGTCCTGACTTTC
d_gene: -; abundance: -; j_gene: TRBJ2-5; v_gene: TRBV4-1; CDR3aa: CASSQDGLAQETQYF; CDR3nt: TGCGCCAGCAGCCAAGATGGCCTGGCACAAGAGACCCAGTACTTC
d_gene: -; abundance: -; j_gene: TRBJ2-3; v_gene: TRBV4-2; CDR3aa: CASSQDPSSGDTQYF; CDR3nt: TGTGCCAGCAGCCAAGATCCCTCCTCCGGAGATACGCAGTATTTT
d_gene: -; abundance: -; j_gene: TRBJ2-2; v_gene: TRBV29-1; CDR3aa: CSVSVPPSGELFF; CDR3nt: TGCAGCGTTTCTGTACCCCCCAGCGGGGAGCTGTTTTTT
d_gene: -; abundance: -; j_gene: TRBJ2-7; v_gene: TRBV6-5; CDR3aa: CASSARDLMREQYF; CDR3nt: TGTGCCAGCAGTGCCCGGGACCTTATGAGGGAGCAGTACTTC
d_gene: TRBD1; abundance: -; j_gene: TRBJ1-1; v_gene: TRBV18; CDR3aa: CASSPRGLGQGTTEAFF; CDR3nt: TGTGCCAGCTCACCACGGGGTTTGGGACAGGGGACCACTGAAGCTTTCTTT
d_gene: -; abundance: -; j_gene: TRBJ1-3; v_gene: TRBV19; CDR3aa: CASSISDRGNTIYF; CDR3nt: TGTGCCAGTAGTATTTCCGACAGGGGAAACACCATATATTTT
d_gene: -; abundance: -; j_gene: TRBJ2-1; v_gene: TRBV6-4; CDR3aa: CASSDQRAGNEQFF; CDR3nt: TGTGCCAGCAGTGACCAGCGGGCCGGCAATGAGCAGTTCTTC
d_gene: TRBD1; abundance: -; j_gene: TRBJ2-2; v_gene: TRBV19; CDR3aa: CASASQGSAGELFF; CDR3nt: TGTGCCAGCGCGTCACAGGGGTCCGCCGGGGAGCTGTTTTTT
d_gene: TRBD2; abundance: -; j_gene: TRBJ2-1; v_gene: TRBV4-3; CDR3aa: CASSQPGLSYNEQFF; CDR3nt: TGCGCCAGCAGCCAACCGGGACTATCCTACAATGAGCAGTTCTTC
d_gene: -; abundance: -; j_gene: TRBJ2-2; v_gene: TRBV7-9; CDR3aa: CASSLGTWRDTGELFF; CDR3nt: TGTGCCAGCAGCTTAGGGACGTGGAGGGACACCGGGGAGCTGTTTTTT
d_gene: -; abundance: -; j_gene: TRBJ2-1; v_gene: TRBV4-3; CDR3aa: CASSPVRSSSYNEQFF; CDR3nt: TGCGCCAGCAGCCCAGTCCGCAGCAGCTCCTACAATGAGCAGTTCTTC
d_gene: TRBD2; abundance: -; j_gene: TRBJ2-1; v_gene: TRBV15; CDR3aa: CATSRLMDGGNEQFF; CDR3nt: TGTGCCACCAGCAGACTGATGGACGGGGGGAATGAGCAGTTCTTC
d_gene: -; abundance: -; j_gene: TRBJ2-5; v_gene: TRBV7-7; CDR3aa: CASSPLAREGEETQYF; CDR3nt: TGTGCTAGCAGCCCTCTCGCCCGGGAAGGGGAAGAGACCCAGTACTTC
d_gene: -; abundance: -; j_gene: TRBJ1-6; v_gene: TRBV13; CDR3aa: CASSLTRGNSPLHF; CDR3nt: TGTGCCAGCAGCTTGACGAGGGGGAATTCACCCCTCCACTTT
d_gene: -; abundance: once; j_gene: TRBJ1-1; v_gene: TRBV5-4; CDR3aa: CASSPGNTEAFF; CDR3nt: TGTGCCAGCAGCCCAGGGAACACTGAAGCTTTCTTT
d_gene: -; abundance: -; j_gene: TRBJ2-7; v_gene: TRBV7-3; CDR3aa: CASSLRYEQYF; CDR3nt: TGTGCCAGCAGCCTCCGTTACGAGCAGTACTTC
d_gene: TRBD1; abundance: -; j_gene: TRBJ2-3; v_gene: TRBV29-1; CDR3aa: CSVRQGGTDTQYF; CDR3nt: TGCAGCGTTCGACAGGGGGGCACAGATACGCAGTATTTT
d_gene: -; abundance: -; j_gene: TRBJ1-2; v_gene: TRBV6-1; CDR3aa: CASGTEPNYGYTF; CDR3nt: TGTGCCAGCGGCACCGAACCTAACTATGGCTACACCTTC
d_gene: TRBD2; abundance: once; j_gene: TRBJ2-3; v_gene: TRBV5-1; CDR3aa: CASSFRTSGRMADTQYF; CDR3nt: TGCGCCAGCAGCTTTCGTACTAGCGGGAGGATGGCAGATACGCAGTATTTT
d_gene: TRBD1; abundance: -; j_gene: TRBJ2-7; v_gene: TRBV6-5; CDR3aa: CASSPDRATYEQYF; CDR3nt: TGTGCCAGCAGTCCTGACAGGGCCACATACGAGCAGTACTTC
d_gene: TRBD1; abundance: -; j_gene: TRBJ1-4; v_gene: TRBV27; CDR3aa: CATRRDTGTGVGKLFF; CDR3nt: TGTGCCACCAGAAGAGATACCGGGACAGGGGTCGGAAAACTGTTTTTT
d_gene: TRBD1; abundance: -; j_gene: TRBJ2-5; v_gene: TRBV19; CDR3aa: CASSNGRGETQYF; CDR3nt: TGTGCCAGTAGCAACGGCAGGGGGGAGACCCAGTACTTC
d_gene: TRBD1; abundance: -; j_gene: TRBJ2-1; v_gene: TRBV4-1; CDR3aa: CASSPIRGDRDEQFF; CDR3nt: TGCGCCAGCAGCCCTATTAGGGGGGACAGGGATGAGCAGTTCTTC
d_gene: TRBD1; abundance: -; j_gene: TRBJ2-7; v_gene: TRBV6-1; CDR3aa: CASSEAGTGPYEQYF; CDR3nt: TGTGCCAGCAGTGAGGCCGGGACAGGGCCCTACGAGCAGTACTTC
d_gene: TRBD2; abundance: -; j_gene: TRBJ2-7; v_gene: TRBV6-1; CDR3aa: CASSEGLAGFYEQYF; CDR3nt: TGTGCCAGCAGTGAAGGCCTAGCGGGATTCTACGAGCAGTACTTC
d_gene: -; abundance: -; j_gene: TRBJ2-5; v_gene: TRBV11-3; CDR3aa: CASSLEGGSAKTQYF; CDR3nt: TGTGCCAGCAGCTTAGAAGGGGGATCGGCGAAGACCCAGTACTTC
d_gene: TRBD1; abundance: -; j_gene: TRBJ2-1; v_gene: TRBV7-9; CDR3aa: CASSPTTGPYNEQFF; CDR3nt: TGTGCCAGCAGCCCAACGACAGGGCCTTACAATGAGCAGTTCTTC